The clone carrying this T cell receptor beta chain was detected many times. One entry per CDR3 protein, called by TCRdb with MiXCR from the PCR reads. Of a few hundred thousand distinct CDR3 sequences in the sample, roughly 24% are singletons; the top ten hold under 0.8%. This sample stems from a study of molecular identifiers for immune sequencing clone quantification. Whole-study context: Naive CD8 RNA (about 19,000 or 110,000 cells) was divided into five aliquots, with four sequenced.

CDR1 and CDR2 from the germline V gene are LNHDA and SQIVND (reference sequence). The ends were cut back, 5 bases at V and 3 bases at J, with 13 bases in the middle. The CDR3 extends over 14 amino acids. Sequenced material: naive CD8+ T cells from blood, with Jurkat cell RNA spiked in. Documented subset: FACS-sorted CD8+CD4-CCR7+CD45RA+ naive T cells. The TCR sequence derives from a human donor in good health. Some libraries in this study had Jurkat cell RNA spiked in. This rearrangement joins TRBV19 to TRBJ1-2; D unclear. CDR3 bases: TGTGCCAGTAGTCCCCAGGTTCGGTACTATGGCTACACCTTC. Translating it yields CASSPQVRYYGYTF.